This T cell receptor (beta chain) comes out of a study of cytotoxic CD8 clonotypes in ibrutinib-treated CLL. This clone was counted only a few times. Its antigen is currently unknown. Here immunoSEQ multiplex PCR was the method, and the copy in TCRdb shows in-frame clones only, minus some. The sample contains hundreds of thousands of clones, around 66% of which appear only once. Study observations and caveats: At progression, clonality fell back toward baseline after rising at ibrutinib response.

The sequence came from a human donor with chronic lymphocytic leukemia. The sample consisted of PBMCs, taken after 36 months of ibrutinib treatment.

CDR3 DNA: TGTGCCATCAGTGCGGGACAGGGACAAGAGACCCAGTACTTC. The encoded protein is CAISAGQGQETQYF. The chain carries TRBV10-3 and TRBJ2-5, with 9 positions matching TRBD1. The CDR3 runs to 14 residues. From germline, CDR1 is ENHRY and CDR2 SYGVKD. With 4 bases clipped from V and 2 bases from J, the junction kept 2 bases outside the gene matches.